A selection of T cell receptor beta chains follows, all from one sample in a study of CD8 T cells in Susac syndrome. TCRdb fed the immunoSEQ multiplex PCR reads into MiXCR, producing one record per CDR3 protein. The sample lists 150,000 to 180,000 distinct CDR3 sequences, over 85% occurring once. Input material: CD8+ T cells from PBMCs. The receptors originated from a human donor with multiple sclerosis. Each CDR3 is given with its conserved first and last residue. The D gene is left open where the match is weak. Not every row has a clone size; where given, it reads once, few, many or a size class.

v_gene: TRBV5-1
abundance: .
j_gene: TRBJ1-1
d_gene: .
CDR3nt: TGCGCCAGCAGCCCGGCCGGATTTGGCGCGGGTGAAGCTTTCTTT
CDR3aa: CASSPAGFGAGEAFF

v_gene: TRBV28
abundance: .
j_gene: TRBJ2-7
d_gene: .
CDR3nt: TGTGCCAGCAGTTCCATCGCGGAGCAGTACTTC
CDR3aa: CASSSIAEQYF

v_gene: TRBV29-1
abundance: .
j_gene: TRBJ2-5
d_gene: TRBD1
CDR3nt: TGCAGCGTTTCCCCACAGGGGATGGAAGAGACCCAGTACTTC
CDR3aa: CSVSPQGMEETQYF

v_gene: TRBV27
abundance: once
j_gene: TRBJ2-7
d_gene: TRBD1
CDR3nt: TGTGCCAGCAGTGCCGGGACAGCGCGTCACGAGCAGTACTTC
CDR3aa: CASSAGTARHEQYF

v_gene: TRBV5-1
abundance: once
j_gene: TRBJ1-2
d_gene: TRBD1
CDR3nt: TGCGCCAGCAGCTCGGGGACAGGGGCTGACCAAGCTAACTATGGCTACACCTTC
CDR3aa: CASSSGTGADQANYGYTF

v_gene: TRBV11-2
abundance: .
j_gene: TRBJ2-1
d_gene: .
CDR3nt: TGTGCCAGCAGCCAACTAGGGAAGCAGTTCTTC
CDR3aa: CASSQLGKQFF

v_gene: TRBV2
abundance: .
j_gene: TRBJ2-3
d_gene: TRBD2
CDR3nt: TGTGCCAGCAAATTCGGGAGGGCCATTGGCACAGATACGCAGTATTTT
CDR3aa: CASKFGRAIGTDTQYF

v_gene: TRBV3-1
abundance: once
j_gene: TRBJ2-1
d_gene: TRBD2
CDR3nt: TGTGCCAGCAGCCTCCCGGGGGGCGAGACTAGCGGGGGTCGCTACAATGAGCAGTTCTTC
CDR3aa: CASSLPGGETSGGRYNEQFF

v_gene: TRBV24-1
abundance: .
j_gene: TRBJ2-3
d_gene: .
CDR3nt: TGTGCCACCAGTGATTCTACAATCCAAAGGGGAGATACGCAGTATTTT
CDR3aa: CATSDSTIQRGDTQYF

v_gene: TRBV4-1
abundance: .
j_gene: TRBJ1-1
d_gene: .
CDR3nt: TGCGCCAGCAGCCAAGTGTCCGATGGGGACACTGAAGCTTTCTTT
CDR3aa: CASSQVSDGDTEAFF

v_gene: TRBV4-1
abundance: .
j_gene: TRBJ1-1
d_gene: TRBD1
CDR3nt: TGCGCCAGCAGCCAGGATCCAGGGGGCGGAAGGAACACTGAAGCTTTCTTT
CDR3aa: CASSQDPGGGRNTEAFF

v_gene: TRBV27
abundance: .
j_gene: TRBJ1-2
d_gene: .
CDR3nt: TGTGCCAGCAGTTTGACAGCTAATACTAACTATGGCTACACCTTC
CDR3aa: CASSLTANTNYGYTF

v_gene: TRBV28
abundance: .
j_gene: TRBJ2-3
d_gene: TRBD2
CDR3nt: TGTGCCAGCAGTCCCGCGGGAGAGGAGACAGATACGCAGTATTTT
CDR3aa: CASSPAGEETDTQYF

v_gene: TRBV29-1
abundance: .
j_gene: TRBJ1-4
d_gene: .
CDR3nt: TGCAGCGTTGGTAGGGTTGGCGAAAAACTGTTTTTT
CDR3aa: CSVGRVGEKLFF

v_gene: TRBV3-1
abundance: .
j_gene: TRBJ1-2
d_gene: .
CDR3nt: TGTGCCAGCAGCCAAATCGTCACGAGACAGCCGATCACCTTC
CDR3aa: CASSQIVTRQPITF

v_gene: TRBV12-5
abundance: once
j_gene: TRBJ2-1
d_gene: .
CDR3nt: TGTGCTAGTACCCTTTCCTACAATGAGCAGTTCTTC
CDR3aa: CASTLSYNEQFF

v_gene: TRBV12-3/TRBV12-4
abundance: once
j_gene: TRBJ2-1
d_gene: TRBD2
CDR3nt: TGTGCCAGCAGGGTCGGCGGGGGGTCCTACAATGAGCAGTTCTTC
CDR3aa: CASRVGGGSYNEQFF

v_gene: TRBV13
abundance: .
j_gene: TRBJ2-7
d_gene: TRBD1
CDR3nt: TGTGCCAGCAGCTGGGGGACAGGGAACGAGCAGTACTTC
CDR3aa: CASSWGTGNEQYF